This is a list of T cell receptor beta chains from one sample in a study of shared clonotypes between healthy human individuals. This table comes from immunoSEQ multiplex PCR, and its TCRdb copy is limited to in-frame clones, with some not included. The sample records about 1.9 million clones, roughly 95% being singletons. The specimen was naive CD8+ T cells from PBMCs. These receptors originate from a young man in good health. Some clones in this sample may be carry-over from other donors' samples. CDR3s include the opening cysteine and the closing phenylalanine or tryptophan. Not all rows give a size; the values are once, few, many and, for expanded clones, a class.

clone_size j_call v_call cdr3_aa
once TRBJ2-7 TRBV7-9 CASSLYRALGEQYF
NA TRBJ1-2 TRBV27 CASSGVGDGYTF
once TRBJ2-7 TRBV7-6 CASSLGTGLVNEQYF
NA TRBJ2-1 TRBV4-1 CASSRDRRDNEQFF
NA TRBJ2-5 TRBV11-1 CASSVFRSETQYF
NA TRBJ1-4 TRBV15 CATSRDLDRVVEKLFF
NA TRBJ1-2 TRBV7-2 CASSSPGVRGYGYTF
NA TRBJ2-2 TRBV7-9 CASSFHAGTARDTGELFF
NA TRBJ1-4 TRBV7-9 CASSPPGANEKLFF
NA TRBJ2-1 TRBV6-4 CASSLTGIRGDEQFF
NA TRBJ2-7 TRBV7-9 CASSGEASSYEQYF
once TRBJ2-3 TRBV5-8 CASSERGTNTDTQYF
NA TRBJ2-7 TRBV7-2 CASSLGQGPSYEQYF
NA TRBJ2-4 TRBV7-9 CASSLTPRGVENIQYF
NA TRBJ1-1 TRBV9 CASSAYGQGNTEAFF
NA TRBJ2-7 TRBV5-1 CASSLEVDFLTSSYEQYF